These 10 T cell receptor beta chains came from one sample sequenced in a study of cytomegalovirus exposure and HLA in healthy donors. The PCR employed 60 Vbeta primers together with 13 Jbeta primers. Using immunoSEQ multiplex PCR, the repertoire was profiled, and TCRdb retains in-frame clones only, with some absent. Here the sample spans 120,000 or so clones, more than 80% being singletons. Material: PBMCs. The receptors were sampled from a man aged 35-49 years in good health and CMV-seronegative.

The chain employs TRBV4-3 and TRBJ2-3; D perhaps matches TRBD2 (5 bases). Germline V gives CDR1 LGHNA, CDR2 YSLEER. CDR3 length: 15 residues. Trimming removed 0 bases at V and 3 bases at J, with 10 bases between. The CDR3 DNA reads as TGCGCCAGCAGCCAAGATGGTGGGAGAACAGATACGCAGTATTTT. Its translation is CASSQDGGRTDTQYF.

The gene calls are TRBV30 and TRBJ1-2; D gene ambiguous. The germline gives CDR1 GTSNPN, CDR2 SVGIG (reference sequence). Deletions cut 2 bases from V and 2 bases from J, with 21 bases between. CDR3 size: 17 residues. The CDR3 is CAWSRGDGEKENYGYTF. CDR3 bases: TGTGCCTGGAGTCGTGGTGACGGCGAGAAGGAGAACTATGGCTACACCTTC. The whole variable domain, remainder taken from reference TRBV30 and TRBJ1-2, is SQTIHQWPATLVQPVGSPLSLECTVEGTSNPNLYWYRQAAGRGLQLLFYSVGIGQISSEVPQNLSASRPQDRQFILSSKKLLLSDSGFYLCAWSRGDGEKENYGYTFGSGTRLTVV.

This CDR3 is CASSSPLTFRDSGSYEQYF. The CDR3 nucleotides are TGTGCCAGCAGCTCACCGTTAACGTTCCGGGACTCCGGCTCCTACGAGCAGTACTTC. The V and J genes are TRBV7-2 and TRBJ2-7; D perhaps matches TRBD2 (6 bases). CDR3 length: 19 amino acids. Trimming left V 4 bases short and J 0 bases short, with 25 bases between. The germline V gene encodes CDR1 SGHTA and CDR2 FQGNSA.

The sample holds one count of this clone. The chain uses TRBV10-2 and TRBJ2-7; possible D gene TRBD1, 6 bases. Looked up from germline, CDR1 is WSHSY and CDR2 is SAAADI. V dropped 5 bases and J dropped 2 bases, with 10 bases sitting between them. The CDR3 has 13 residues. In DNA, the CDR3 is TGCGCCAGCAGTCCAGGGGAAGCCTACGAGCAGTACTTC. The encoded protein is CASSPGEAYEQYF.

This sequence joins TRBV19 and TRBJ1-5; possibly TRBD1 for D (6 bases). Germline CDR1 and CDR2: LNHDA and SQIVND (reference sequence). Trimming pared 3 bases from V and 5 bases from J, leaving 14 bases between. The CDR3 has 15 amino acids. The CDR3 DNA follows: TGTGCCAGTAGTATGGGTACAGGGAGTCATCAGCCCCAGCATTTT. This gives the protein CASSMGTGSHQPQHF. Full variable domain (rest looked up from reference TRBV19 and TRBJ1-5): DGGITQSPKYLFRKEGQNVTLSCEQNLNHDAMYWYRQDPGQGLRLIYYSQIVNDFQKGDIAEGYSVSREKKESFPLTVTSAQKNPTAFYLCASSMGTGSHQPQHFGDGTRLSIL.

The chain employs TRBV6-5 and TRBJ2-7; D is possibly TRBD2 (5 bases). Trimming removed 0 bases from V and 1 base from J, with 10 bases in between. The CDR3 is made up of 15 amino acids. Per germline, CDR1 MNHEY and CDR2 SVGAGI. Written as DNA, the CDR3 is TGTGCCAGCAGTTACTCTTCCGGGGAATCCTACGAGCAGTACTTC. Translated: CASSYSSGESYEQYF.

The chain employs TRBV19 and TRBJ2-4; no definite D call. Between the trimmed V and J ends, which lost 10 bases and 1 base, there was a span of 11 bases. Germline loops: CDR1 LNHDA, CDR2 SQIVND (reference sequence). The CDR3 contains 13 residues. Here the CDR3 reads CATDNAAKNIQYF. The CDR3 coding sequence is TGTGCCACCGATAATGCGGCCAAAAACATTCAGTACTTC.

V usage is TRBV7-8 and J usage is TRBJ1-5, with D possibly matching TRBD1 (5 bases). The CDR3 sequence is 15 residues long. V lost 4 bases, J lost 2 bases, and 12 bases lay in between. The germline CDR1 and CDR2 sequences are SGHVS and FQNEAQ. The CDR3 here is CASSSAGGGNQPQHF. The CDR3 DNA follows: TGTGCCAGCAGCTCCGCCGGGGGGGGCAATCAGCCCCAGCATTTT.

This clone has a handful of counts. This chain connects TRBV6-1 to TRBJ2-7, with 11 nucleotides matching TRBD2. Trimming cost V 1 base and J 2 bases; bases outside gene matches: 1. The CDR3 spans 15 residues. Germline CDR1 reads MNHNS; CDR2 reads SASEGT. The CDR3 DNA reads TGTGCCAGCAGTGAAGATAGCGGGGGGGCCTACGAGCAGTACTTC. Protein: CASSEDSGGAYEQYF.

The chain couples TRBV7-2 to TRBJ1-4, with a tentative D call TRBD1 (6 bases). V lost 5 bases, J lost 8 bases, and 15 bases lay in between. Germline values: CDR1 SGHTA, CDR2 FQGNSA. The CDR3 sequence is 14 residues long. In DNA, the CDR3 is TGTGCCAGCAGCGCCCTACAGGGATCCGAAAAACTGTTTTTT. Protein: CASSALQGSEKLFF.